This T cell receptor (beta chain) was identified in a study of cytomegalovirus exposure and HLA in healthy donors. This CDR3 has 14 amino acids. With 3 bases removed from V and 4 bases from J, the gap between germline ends came to 12 bases. Germline V gene sequence: CDR1 MNHNS, CDR2 SASEGT. In its sample, this clone was seen once. The PCR employed 60 Vbeta primers together with 13 Jbeta primers. Profiling relied on immunoSEQ multiplex PCR, and the TCRdb table lists in-frame clones only, not all of them. This repertoire shows about 110,000 clones, approximately 70% found once; its top ten account for approximately 10%.

Sequencing input: PBMCs. This sequence originates from a man between 35 and 55 years old in good health and CMV-seropositive. This sequence joins TRBV6-1 and TRBJ2-5, with D perhaps matching TRBD2 (6 bases). The CDR3, as DNA: TGTGCCAGCAGTGATGTGGCGGGGAGAGAGACCCAGTACTTC. This codes for CASSDVAGRETQYF.